The source of this T cell receptor beta chain is a study of OX40 agonist ivuxolimab in advanced cancers. About the full investigation: Ivuxolimab was a fully human IgG2 agonistic monoclonal antibody targeting the costimulatory receptor OX40 (CD134). Intravenous ivuxolimab was administered to patients every 2 weeks at six dose levels: 0.01, 0.1, 0.3, 1.5, 3 and 10 mg/kg. Of the roughly 52 dose-escalation patients, hepatocellular carcinoma was present in about 19, melanoma in roughly 15, renal cell carcinoma in 9 and head and neck cancer in 9. In the dose-escalation cohort, more than 75% of patients were male, and the mean age was around 60 years, with a range of 23 to 79. Prior anti-PD-1, anti-PD-L1 or anti-CTLA-4 therapy was permitted, and about two fifths of dose-escalation patients had received checkpoint inhibitors. Partial responses occurred in three dose-escalation patients: two with cutaneous melanoma and one with hepatocellular carcinoma. The point of sequencing TCRbeta in the periphery was to test whether ivuxolimab changed TCR sequence diversity and drove clonal T-cell expansion. The paper describes the monotherapy dose-escalation part (N of about 50 patients) of the phase I trial of ivuxolimab. Results the study describes overall, beyond this receptor: Low levels of normalized T-cell clonal expansion were also seen in some patients who did not respond. At doses of 0.1 to 3.0 mg/kg, clonal expansion of both CD4+ and CD8+ blood T cells was observed from baseline to week 6. The antigen specificity of the peripheral T cells that underwent clonal expansion was not determined. In the 0.1-3.0 mg/kg groups, partial responders were among the patients with the lowest normalized peripheral clonal expansion, particularly in CD8+ T cells. After ivuxolimab, more expanded clones were found on average in CD8+ T cells than in CD4+ T cells.

The CDR3 sequence holds 15 residues, the cysteine and phenylalanine included. Only CDR3 DNA is held: 45 bases, read in frame from base 1. Per the germline V gene, LGHNT is the CDR1 and FRNRAP is the CDR2. V was cut back by 0 bases and J by 5 bases, leaving a gap of 14 bases between them. Genomic DNA was extracted from sorted cells for sequencing of the TCRbeta CDR3 region. The immunoSEQ Assay was used for sequencing of TCRbeta CDR3 regions. TCRdb's version of the immuneACCESS table is confined to in-frame rearrangements and falls short of the full clone set. An unresolved V gene accounts for under half of the shortfall where checked; the remainder is of unknown origin. Here the sample has around 38,000 clones; roughly 82% occur a single time. Of the sample, 6.5% to 8% falls within the top ten clones. Patients with a history of autoimmune disease or receiving systemic immunosuppression were excluded from the trial. Peripheral blood for TCR sequencing was collected from all dose cohorts at baseline, on cycle 4 day 1, and on cycle 7 day 1. Samples were obtained from an open-label, multicenter, first-in-human phase I dose-escalation trial of ivuxolimab. The trial enrolled adults with locally advanced or metastatic head and neck squamous cell, hepatocellular, melanoma or renal cell carcinoma. CD4+ and CD8+ T cells were sorted separately from peripheral blood before TCR sequencing.

Note on this clone: The clone's antigen remains unknown. Base qualities are missing; no much larger clone stands one base away.

This chain is built from TRBV12-5 and TRBJ2-7, with the D gene not clear enough to name. This sequence was found in an adult with an advanced solid tumor such as melanoma, head and neck, liver or kidney cancer. This material consisted of CD4+ or CD8+ T cells sorted from blood, taken in a trial of the OX40 agonist ivuxolimab. The DNA sequence follows: TGTGCTAGTGGTTTGGTTGGGGAACAAAACCACGAGCAGTACTTC. Its amino acids are CASGLVGEQNHEQYF. Where the CDR3 stops, the reference TRBV12-5 and TRBJ2-7 genes take over; the full variable domain is DARVTQTPRHKVTEMGQEVTMRCQPILGHNTVFWYRQTMMQGLELLAYFRNRAPLDDSGMPKDRFSAEMPDATLATLKIQPSEPRDSAVYFCASGLVGEQNHEQYFGPGTRLTVT.